This record concerns one T cell receptor (beta chain) sequence. This specimen comes from a study of blood T cell repertoires in COVID-19. Overall study context: There were acute and convalescent COVID-19 samples, and they came from the United States, Italy and Spain. The analysed material was cDNA or gDNA that came from T cells, B-cell-depleted T cells, or PBMCs.

In the source study's methods: Estimates of nucleated cell counts were drawn from the amplification of reference gene primers. Produced via immunoSEQ multiplex PCR; TCRdb's table is partial and in-frame only. The V and J calls and clone size come from that table; D and trimming were worked out from the DNA. Of about 200,000 clones detected, 85% to 90% appear once; the ten largest clones hold 1.5% to 2%. The CDR3 contains 14 residues. The V end lost 3 bases, the J end lost 4 bases, and 14 bases lay between the germline ends. CDR1 and CDR2 (germline): SGDLS, YYNGEE. This receptor was identified in a man aged 18 to 30 with active or convalescent COVID-19. The specimen was peripheral blood. The chain carries TRBV9 and TRBJ2-7; possibly TRBD1 for D (5 bases). This CDR3 reads CASSAEDSPYEQYF. The CDR3 nucleotides are TGTGCCAGCAGCGCGGAAGACAGCCCTTACGAGCAGTACTTC.